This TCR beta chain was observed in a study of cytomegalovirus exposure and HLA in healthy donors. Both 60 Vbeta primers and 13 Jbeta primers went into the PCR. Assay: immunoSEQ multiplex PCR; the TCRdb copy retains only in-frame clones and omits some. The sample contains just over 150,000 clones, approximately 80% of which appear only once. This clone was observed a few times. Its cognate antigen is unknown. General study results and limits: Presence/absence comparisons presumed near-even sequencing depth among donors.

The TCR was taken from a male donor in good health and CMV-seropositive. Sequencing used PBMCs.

Written as DNA, the CDR3 is TGTGCCAGCAAGGCGACACCGAATTCTAACTATGGCTACACCTTC. This encodes CASKATPNSNYGYTF. The gene calls are TRBV6-4 and TRBJ1-2; D unclear. Germline CDR1 and CDR2: MRHNA and SNTAGT. The CDR3 spans 15 residues. The germline V and J ends were trimmed by 7 bases and 0 bases, with 15 bases remaining between them.